The 5 T cell receptor beta chains below were found in one sample sequenced in a study of cytomegalovirus exposure and HLA in healthy donors (dated by TCRdb to 2016 to 2017). The library was built by means of the immunoSEQ multiplex PCR assay. The multiplex PCR relied on a mix of 60 forward primers for TCR Vbeta segments and 13 reverse primers for TCR Jbeta segments. TCRdb obtained this table from immuneACCESS and retained in-frame rearrangements with V and J assigned. These tables miss some clones; where compared with another copy, unresolved V genes account for less than half of the shortfall, and the remainder is unexplained. The sample yields about 160,000 clones; 80% to 90% were counted once. The ten largest account for under 8% of the sample. The sequenced material came from PBMCs. These receptors all stem from a man aged 45-65 years in good health and CMV-seropositive.

This chain links TRBV5-1 with TRBJ1-1, with D hard to call. V lost 0 bases and J 0 bases, leaving 9 bases between the germline ends. The CDR3 spans 15 residues. The V gene's germline CDR1 is SGHRS and CDR2 YFSETQ. This CDR3 reads CASSLAGSMNTEAFF. The CDR3 coding sequence is TGCGCCAGCAGCTTGGCGGGAAGTATGAACACTGAAGCTTTCTTT.

The J gene is TRBJ1-1, the V gene TRBV10-2; D gene unclear. The CDR3 contains 14 residues. With 1 base removed from V and 3 bases from J, the gap between germline ends came to 9 bases. Germline CDR1 is WSHSY and CDR2 is SAAADI. The CDR3 protein is CASSELGQDTEAFF. The CDR3 DNA sequence: TGCGCCAGCAGTGAGTTGGGTCAGGACACTGAAGCTTTCTTT.

This chain connects TRBV7-9 to TRBJ1-1; D is ambiguous. Trimming stripped 0 bases from V and 1 base from J, with 9 bases between. This CDR3 is 15 amino acids long. Germline V gene data show CDR1 as SEHNR and CDR2 as FQNEAQ (reference sequence). CDR3 nucleotides: TGTGCCAGCAGCTTAGCCCAGAGCGGGAACACTGAAGCTTTCTTT. Translating gives CASSLAQSGNTEAFF.

This chain joins TRBV4-2 and TRBJ1-2; D remains ambiguous. Germline loops: CDR1 LGHNA, CDR2 YNFKEQ. The CDR3 spans 14 residues. V was clipped by 0 bases and J by 0 bases, with 5 bases between them. In DNA form, the CDR3 reads TGTGCCAGCAGCCAAGATAACACTAACTATGGCTACACCTTC. It specifies CASSQDNTNYGYTF.

The V gene is TRBV5-1, the J gene TRBJ1-4, with 7 bases fitting TRBD1. The J segment lost 7 bases and the V segment lost 2 bases, leaving 8 bases of the junction unmatched. Germline CDR1 reads SGHRS; CDR2 reads YFSETQ. The CDR3 has 15 amino acids. For the CDR3, the DNA is TGCGCCAGCAGCTTTACAGGGGCCTCCGGTGAAAAACTGTTTTTT. Amino acids: CASSFTGASGEKLFF.